The sequence of this TCR beta chain was determined in a study of control samples from healthy donors and cancer patients. Clones were read by immunoSEQ multiplex PCR, and TCRdb kept only the in-frame ones, dropping some. The sample shows some 140,000 clones, approximately 86% of them seen only once. Germline CDR1 ENHRY, CDR2 SYGVKD. V lost 4 bases, J lost 2 bases, and 12 bases lay in between. The CDR3 is made up of 15 amino acids. The V and J genes are TRBV10-3 and TRBJ1-5; D uncertain. The TCR comes from a woman aged 30 to 39 in good health. Input material: blood. Written as DNA, the CDR3 is TGTGCCATCAGTGGTGGCAGCGACGGCAATCAGCCCCAGCATTTT. Residues: CAISGGSDGNQPQHF.